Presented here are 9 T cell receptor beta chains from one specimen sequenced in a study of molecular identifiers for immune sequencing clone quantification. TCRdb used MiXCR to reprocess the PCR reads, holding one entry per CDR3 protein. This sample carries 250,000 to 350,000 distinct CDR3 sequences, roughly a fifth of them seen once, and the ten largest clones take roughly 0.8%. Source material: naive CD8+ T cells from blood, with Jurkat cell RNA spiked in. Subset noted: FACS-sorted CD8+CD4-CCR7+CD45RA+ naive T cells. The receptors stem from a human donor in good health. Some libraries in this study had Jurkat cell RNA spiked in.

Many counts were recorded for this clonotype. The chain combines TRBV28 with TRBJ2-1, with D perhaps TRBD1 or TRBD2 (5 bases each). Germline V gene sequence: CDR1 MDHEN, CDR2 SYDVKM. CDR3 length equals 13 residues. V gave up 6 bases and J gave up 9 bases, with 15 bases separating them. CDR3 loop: CASRHSPGLEQFF. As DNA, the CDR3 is TGTGCCAGCAGACACTCCCCGGGGCTTGAGCAGTTCTTC. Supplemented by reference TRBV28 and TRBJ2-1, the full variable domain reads DVKVTQSSRYLVKRTGEKVFLECVQDMDHENMFWYRQDPGLGLRLIYFSYDVKMKEKGDIPEGYSVSREKKERFSLILESASTNQTSMYLCASRHSPGLEQFFGPGTRLTVL.

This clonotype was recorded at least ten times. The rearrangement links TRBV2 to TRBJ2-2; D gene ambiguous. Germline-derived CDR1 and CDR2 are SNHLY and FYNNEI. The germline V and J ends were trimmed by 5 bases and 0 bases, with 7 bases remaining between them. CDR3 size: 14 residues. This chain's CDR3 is CASSPGSNTGELFF. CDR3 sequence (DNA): TGTGCCAGCAGTCCGGGCTCGAACACCGGGGAGCTGTTTTTT.

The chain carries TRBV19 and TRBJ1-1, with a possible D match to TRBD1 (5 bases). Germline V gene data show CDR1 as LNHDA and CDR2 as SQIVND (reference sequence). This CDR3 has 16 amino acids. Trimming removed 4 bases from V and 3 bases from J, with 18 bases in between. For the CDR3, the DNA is TGTGCCAGTAGTAAGGGCTCGGTGGGGGGGGACACTGAAGCTTTCTTT. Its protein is CASSKGSVGGDTEAFF.

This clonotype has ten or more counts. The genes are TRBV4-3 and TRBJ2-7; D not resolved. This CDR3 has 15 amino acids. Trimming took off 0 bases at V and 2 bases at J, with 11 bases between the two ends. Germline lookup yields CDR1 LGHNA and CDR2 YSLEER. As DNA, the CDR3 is TGCGCCAGCAGCCAAGAAGGAACATCAACCTACGAGCAGTACTTC. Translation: CASSQEGTSTYEQYF.

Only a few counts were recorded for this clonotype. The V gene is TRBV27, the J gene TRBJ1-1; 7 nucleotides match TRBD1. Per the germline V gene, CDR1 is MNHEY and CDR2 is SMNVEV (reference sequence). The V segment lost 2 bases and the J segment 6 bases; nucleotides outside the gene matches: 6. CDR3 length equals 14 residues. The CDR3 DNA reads TGTGCCAGCAGTTTAGAGGGGGCGAGTTCTGAAGCTTTCTTT. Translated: CASSLEGASSEAFF.

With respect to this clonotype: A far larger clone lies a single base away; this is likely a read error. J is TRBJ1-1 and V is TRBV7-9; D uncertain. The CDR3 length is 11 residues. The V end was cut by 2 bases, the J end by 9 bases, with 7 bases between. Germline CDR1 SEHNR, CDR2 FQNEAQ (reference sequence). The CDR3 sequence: CASSLSSQAFF. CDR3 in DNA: TGTGCCAGCAGCTTATCGTCTCAAGCTTTCTTT.

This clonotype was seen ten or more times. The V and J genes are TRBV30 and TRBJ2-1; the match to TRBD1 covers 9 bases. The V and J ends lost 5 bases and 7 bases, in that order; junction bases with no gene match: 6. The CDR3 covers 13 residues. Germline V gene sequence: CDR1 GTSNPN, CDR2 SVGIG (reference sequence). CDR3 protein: CAWSQGAWNEQFF. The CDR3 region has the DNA TGTGCCTGGTCACAGGGGGCTTGGAATGAGCAGTTCTTC.

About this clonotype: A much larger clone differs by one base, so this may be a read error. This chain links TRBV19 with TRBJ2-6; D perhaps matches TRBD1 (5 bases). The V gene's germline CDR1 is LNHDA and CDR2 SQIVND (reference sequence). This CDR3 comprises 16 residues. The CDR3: CASSIGRGSGADVLTF. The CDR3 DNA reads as TGTGCCAGTAGTATAGGACGAGGCTCTGGGGCCGACGTCCTGACTTTC.

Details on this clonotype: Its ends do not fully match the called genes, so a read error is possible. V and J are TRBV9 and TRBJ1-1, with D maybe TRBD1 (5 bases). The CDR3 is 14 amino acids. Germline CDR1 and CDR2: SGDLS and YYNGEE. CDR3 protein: CAGRELTESTEAFF. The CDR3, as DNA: TGTGCCGGCAGGGAACTGACAGAGAGCACTGAAGCTTTCTTT.